One sample yielded the 4 T cell receptor beta chains listed below, sequenced in a study of T cell responses to AZD1222 COVID-19 vaccine. The repertoire was sequenced with immunoSEQ multiplex PCR; TCRdb's copy has only in-frame clones and lacks some. The sample shows 100,000 to 120,000 clones, around 80% of them seen only once. This sample comprised peripheral blood, obtained on day 0 of AZD1222 vaccination. Every receptor here comes from an adult in good health.

The chain uses TRBV4-1 and TRBJ1-2; weak D call: TRBD1 (6 bases). This CDR3 has 15 amino acids. V lost 2 bases and J 3 bases, leaving 13 bases between the germline ends. The V gene's germline CDR1 is MGHRA and CDR2 YSYEKL. The CDR3: CASSQLAGEDYGYTF. In DNA, the CDR3 is TGCGCCAGCAGCCAACTTGCAGGGGAGGACTATGGCTACACCTTC.

V and J are TRBV19 and TRBJ1-2, with 11 bases lining up with TRBD1. V lost 1 base, J lost 9 bases, and 7 bases stayed unmatched. The CDR3 has 15 residues. Germline lookup yields CDR1 LNHDA and CDR2 SQIVND (reference sequence). The CDR3 DNA reads TGTGCCAGTAGTATAGTCCGGACAGGGGGCTTGAGCTACACCTTC. As protein: CASSIVRTGGLSYTF. The complete variable domain, with remaining parts taken from reference TRBV19 and TRBJ1-2, reads DGGITQSPKYLFRKEGQNVTLSCEQNLNHDAMYWYRQDPGQGLRLIYYSQIVNDFQKGDIAEGYSVSREKKESFPLTVTSAQKNPTAFYLCASSIVRTGGLSYTFGSGTRLTVV.

The V gene is TRBV11-1, the J gene TRBJ2-5; a possible D gene is TRBD1 (5 bases). From germline, CDR1 is SGHAT and CDR2 FQDESV (reference sequence). The CDR3 is 13 residues long. V was pared by 5 bases and J by 6 bases, with 13 bases between. The CDR3 DNA reads TGTGCCAGCAGCCTCCAGGGTCTCCAGACCCAGTACTTC. This translates into CASSLQGLQTQYF.

This chain uses TRBV30 with TRBJ1-4; perhaps TRBD1 as D (5 bases). Germline V gives CDR1 GTSNPN, CDR2 SVGIG (reference sequence). Trimming stripped 2 bases from V and 8 bases from J, with 21 bases between. CDR3 length equals 16 residues. The CDR3 sequence is CAWSSINLPGDEKLFF. The CDR3 DNA reads TGTGCCTGGAGTTCGATAAACTTACCCGGGGACGAAAAACTGTTTTTT.